Included here is one TCR beta chain sequence, with context. Participant ages covered roughly 18 to 89 years across 20 to 30 US areas. These data come from a study of blood T cell repertoires in COVID-19. On the study more broadly: Spain, Italy and the United States supplied samples that represented acute and convalescent COVID-19. Sources were T cells, B-cell-depleted T cells, or PBMCs; the material itself was cDNA or gDNA.

This CDR3 region has 17 residues. V gave up 0 bases and J gave up 0 bases, with 13 bases separating them. Germline loops: CDR1 SEHNR, CDR2 FQNEAQ (reference sequence). This table comes from immunoSEQ multiplex PCR, and its TCRdb copy is limited to in-frame clones, with some not included. The table records about 180,000 clones, 88% of them present only once. This chain connects TRBV7-9 to TRBJ2-3; no clear D. The clonotype was recovered from a woman between 18 and 29 years old who had recovered from COVID-19. The specimen sequenced was PBMCs or T cells enriched from blood (not recorded which). The CDR3 DNA reads as TGTGCCAGCAGCTTAGCGCCTGGTTTAACTAGCACAGATACGCAGTATTTT. Amino acid sequence: CASSLAPGLTSTDTQYF.